These 21 T cell receptor beta chains came from one sample sequenced in a study of blood T cell repertoires in COVID-19. The data were produced by immunoSEQ multiplex PCR, yet TCRdb's version contains in-frame clones alone and is incomplete. This table holds about 120,000 clones, around 89% found once. The source material was peripheral blood. The receptors stem from a man between 60 and 75 years old with COVID-19, enrolled during active disease.

The genes are TRBV19 and TRBJ1-1; 7 bases fit TRBD1. Germline V gene sequence: CDR1 LNHDA, CDR2 SQIVND (reference sequence). V dropped 4 bases and J dropped 1; count of bases not matched to a gene: 9. CDR3 length equals 16 residues. CDR3 DNA sequence: TGTGCCAGTAGTACACCGGACAGGTTGGCGAACACTGAAGCTTTCTTT. Encoded protein: CASSTPDRLANTEAFF.

V gene TRBV7-2 combines with J gene TRBJ1-6; the D is unclear. The CDR3 runs to 16 residues. In germline, CDR1 is SGHTA, CDR2 FQGNSA. V was cut by 3 bases and J by 3 bases, with 12 bases left in between. CDR3 DNA: TGTGCCAGCAGCTTCCCGTCGAGGGTCTATAATTCACCCCTCCACTTT. Encoded protein: CASSFPSRVYNSPLHF.

The chain links TRBV4-1 to TRBJ1-1; D unresolved. The V gene's germline CDR1 is MGHRA and CDR2 YSYEKL. Trimming cost V 0 bases and J 7 bases, with 9 bases left between them. The CDR3 contains 13 residues. DNA for the CDR3: TGCGCCAGCAGCCAAGATCCGGGATTTGAAGCTTTCTTT. Protein sequence: CASSQDPGFEAFF.

The rearrangement uses TRBV19 and TRBJ2-3; maybe TRBD2 (6 bases). V was cut by 7 bases and J by 1 base, with 15 bases left in between. The length of the CDR3 is 15 residues. CDR1 and CDR2 (germline): LNHDA, SQIVND (reference sequence). The CDR3, as DNA: TGTGCCAGTAACGAAAGATGGAGGGGCACAGATACGCAGTATTTT. Amino acids: CASNERWRGTDTQYF. The full variable domain, its missing parts supplied by reference TRBV19 and TRBJ2-3, is DGGITQSPKYLFRKEGQNVTLSCEQNLNHDAMYWYRQDPGQGLRLIYYSQIVNDFQKGDIAEGYSVSREKKESFPLTVTSAQKNPTAFYLCASNERWRGTDTQYFGPGTRLTVL.

The chain has TRBV7-2 and TRBJ1-5; no firm D call. Per germline, CDR1 SGHTA and CDR2 FQGNSA. This CDR3 spans 13 amino acids. V was clipped by 1 base and J by 8 bases, with 9 bases between them. The CDR3 loop is CASSLEQTEPQHF. As DNA, the CDR3 is TGTGCCAGCAGCTTAGAACAGACGGAGCCCCAGCATTTT.

V is TRBV6-2 or TRBV6-3 and J is TRBJ2-3; 8 bases fit TRBD1. V was pared by 6 bases and J by 2 bases, with 4 bases of the junction left unmatched. Germline V gene data show CDR1 as MNHEY and CDR2 as SVGEGT. This CDR3 has 14 residues. CDR3 bases: TGTGCCAGCAGCCGGACAGGGATCACAGATACGCAGTATTTT. Its translation: CASSRTGITDTQYF.

V is TRBV28 and J is TRBJ1-2, with 10 bases lining up with TRBD1. Germline V gene lookup returns CDR1 MDHEN and CDR2 SYDVKM. The CDR3 is 14 amino acids. The J segment lost 8 bases and the V segment lost 5 bases, leaving 8 bases of the junction unmatched. The CDR3 sequence: CASSPRTGGWGYTF. CDR3 coding DNA: TGTGCCAGCAGTCCACGGACAGGGGGTTGGGGCTACACCTTC.

This chain uses TRBV29-1 with TRBJ1-4; 11 nucleotides agree with TRBD1. This CDR3 is built from 14 residues. Germline V CDR1 and CDR2: SQVTM, ANQGSEA. Losses at the gene ends were 4 bases for V and 8 bases for J; bases not matched to a gene: 6. Written as DNA, the CDR3 is TGCAGCGTTGCCGACGGGACAGGGGGGGAAAAACTGTTTTTT. Protein: CSVADGTGGEKLFF. The variable domain in full, completed from reference TRBV29-1 and TRBJ1-4, reads SAVISQKPSRDICQRGTSLTIQCQVDSQVTMMFWYRQQPGQSLTLIATANQGSEATYESGFVIDKFPISRPNLTFSTLTVSNMSPEDSSIYLCSVADGTGGEKLFFGSGTQLSVL.

The chain is built from TRBV12-3 or TRBV12-4 and TRBJ2-3, with 9 bases aligning to TRBD2. There are 13 residues in the CDR3. V gave up 5 bases and J gave up 6 bases; unmatched junction bases: 3. For the CDR3, the DNA is TGTGCCAGCAGTAGCGGGGGGAGGGATACGCAGTATTTT. Translated, it gives CASSSGGRDTQYF.

The chain links TRBV5-1 to TRBJ2-2; 15 nucleotides match TRBD2. J was trimmed by 6 bases and V by 4 bases; bases with no gene match: 7. CDR1 is SGHRS, CDR2 YFSETQ, per germline. This CDR3 contains 17 residues. CDR3 loop: CASSPRTSGGAPGELFF. The DNA of the CDR3 is TGCGCCAGCAGCCCAAGGACTAGCGGGGGGGCCCCCGGGGAGCTGTTTTTT.

The rearrangement joins TRBV7-2 to TRBJ1-2; possible D gene TRBD1, 5 bases. The CDR3 runs 14 residues. Looked up from germline, CDR1 is SGHTA and CDR2 is FQGNSA. V lost 0 bases to trimming and J lost 3 bases, with 8 bases between them. CDR3 sequence (DNA): TGTGCCAGCAGCTTAGCGGTCAGGGACTATGGCTACACCTTC. Its protein is CASSLAVRDYGYTF. The full variable domain, its missing parts supplied by reference TRBV7-2 and TRBJ1-2, is GAGVSQSPSNKVTEKGKDVELRCDPISGHTALYWYRQSLGQGLEFLIYFQGNSAPDKSGLPSDRFSAERTGGSVSTLTIQRTQQEDSAVYLCASSLAVRDYGYTFGSGTRLTVV.

The chain joins TRBV5-5 to TRBJ2-6; D is possibly TRBD1 (5 bases). The CDR3 totals 17 residues. Germline CDR1 and CDR2: SGHKS and YYEKEE (reference sequence). Trimming pared 3 bases from V and 0 bases from J, leaving 13 bases between. The CDR3 sequence is CASSSLGALSGANVLTF. Here the CDR3 DNA reads TGTGCCAGCAGCTCGTTAGGGGCTCTCTCTGGGGCCAACGTCCTGACTTTC. The full variable domain, rest sourced from reference TRBV5-5 and TRBJ2-6, is DAGVTQSPTHLIKTRGQQVTLRCSPISGHKSVSWYQQVLGQGPQFIFQYYEKEERGRGNFPDRFSARQFPNYSSELNVNALLLGDSALYLCASSSLGALSGANVLTFGAGSRLTVL.

The chain joins TRBV2 to TRBJ2-3; D not resolved. Trimming removed 9 bases from V and 3 bases from J, with 7 bases in between. The CDR3 spans 11 residues. Germline loops: CDR1 SNHLY, CDR2 FYNNEI. The CDR3 DNA reads as TGTGCCAGTGTTTATACAGATACGCAGTATTTT. Its protein product is CASVYTDTQYF.

This clone was counted once. J is TRBJ2-2 and V is TRBV5-1; 13 bases line up with TRBD2. Looked up from germline, CDR1 is SGHRS and CDR2 is YFSETQ. V lost 4 bases, J lost 0 bases, and 9 bases stayed unmatched. CDR3 length: 19 amino acids. The CDR3: CASSPQLAGGQTNTGELFF. The CDR3 nucleotides read TGCGCCAGCAGCCCACAACTAGCGGGGGGGCAGACGAACACCGGGGAGCTGTTTTTT. The variable domain in full, with the rest retrieved from reference TRBV5-1 and TRBJ2-2, is KAGVTQTPRYLIKTRGQQVTLSCSPISGHRSVSWYQQTPGQGLQFLFEYFSETQRNKGNFPGRFSGRQFSNSRSEMNVSTLELGDSALYLCASSPQLAGGQTNTGELFFGEGSRLTVL.

The chain has TRBV21-1 and TRBJ1-3; the listed D gene, TRBD1, was not tested against the DNA. TRBV21-1 is described as a pseudogene. This CDR3 spans 15 amino acids. The CDR3, as DNA: TGTGCCAGCAGCTTGGACAGGGGCCATGGAAACACCATATATTTT. This encodes CASSLDRGHGNTIYF.

The chain recombines TRBV4-1 with TRBJ1-3, with D unresolved. The CDR3 totals 17 residues. The germline V gene encodes CDR1 MGHRA and CDR2 YSYEKL. Trimming cost V 2 bases and J 0 bases, with 14 bases left between them. CDR3 nucleotides: TGCGCCAGCAGCCAATGGACGCAAGGGAGCTCTGGAAACACCATATATTTT. Translation: CASSQWTQGSSGNTIYF.

V is TRBV19 and J is TRBJ2-3, with D unresolved. The V end lost 3 bases, the J end lost 2 bases, and 9 bases lay between the germline ends. The CDR3 loop spans 14 amino acids. From germline, CDR1 is LNHDA and CDR2 SQIVND (reference sequence). CDR3 sequence reads: CASSIPPNTDTQYF. The CDR3 DNA reads TGTGCCAGTAGTATCCCCCCCAACACAGATACGCAGTATTTT.

This clone was found a few times. The chain carries TRBV5-4 and TRBJ2-1; tentative D call: TRBD1 (5 bases). Germline values: CDR1 SGHNT, CDR2 YYREEE (reference sequence). Between the trimmed V and J ends, which lost 4 bases and 0 bases, there was a span of 17 bases. The CDR3 sequence is 17 residues long. CDR3 protein: CASSPEANRLSYNEQFF. CDR3 DNA: TGTGCCAGCAGCCCTGAGGCTAACAGGCTCTCCTACAATGAGCAGTTCTTC.

The chain carries TRBV4-1 and TRBJ1-5; possible D gene TRBD1, 5 bases. The V end lost 0 bases, the J end lost 5 bases, and 14 bases lay between the germline ends. This CDR3 is built from 16 residues. CDR1 is MGHRA and CDR2 is YSYEKL in the germline V gene. CDR3 coding DNA: TGCGCCAGCAGCCAAGAATCGGAAAGGGACTATCAGCCCCAGCATTTT. Residues: CASSQESERDYQPQHF.

The rearrangement joins TRBV5-1 to TRBJ1-2; D ambiguous. CDR1 SGHRS and CDR2 YFSETQ come from the germline V gene. The CDR3 length is 17 residues. V shed 0 bases and J shed 4 bases, with 19 bases lying between them. CDR3 sequence (DNA): TGCGCCAGCAGCTTGGGAGGGAGGGTTGCCACGTTCTATGGCTACACCTTC. The encoded protein is CASSLGGRVATFYGYTF.

This chain connects TRBV3-1 (or the pseudogene TRBV3-2) to TRBJ2-7, with D perhaps TRBD1 (5 bases). CDR1 LGHDT and CDR2 YNNKEL come from the germline V gene (reference sequence). Trimming removed 5 bases at V and 1 base at J, with 9 bases between. The CDR3 covers 13 residues. This CDR3 is CASSSRQSYEQYF. In DNA, the CDR3 is TGTGCCAGCAGCTCCAGACAGTCCTACGAGCAGTACTTC.